The source of this T cell receptor beta chain is a study of long-term antiretroviral therapy in people with HIV. General study results and limits: The range of CDR3 lengths in HIV repertoires proved narrower than that found in controls.

Post-ART PBMC samples numbered at least two per donor, and pre-ART ones at least one. Clinicians in the United States treated all participants with HIV. A v3.0 immunoSEQ assay was performed at survey level. Profiled with immunoSEQ multiplex PCR; TCRdb holds only in-frame clones, not every one. Of some 23,000 clones listed, approximately 95% are singletons. This CDR3 contains 13 residues. Germline V lookup: CDR1 SGHRS, CDR2 YFSETQ. The V gene end was trimmed by 7 bases and the J gene end by 8 bases; junction bases not matched to a gene: 3. To note about this clone: As yet, its antigen is unknown.

The sample in question was unsorted PBMCs, obtained 7.6 years after starting antiretroviral therapy. The rearrangement uses TRBV5-1 and TRBJ1-4; 12 nucleotides line up with TRBD1. The receptor comes from a woman between 40 and 55 years old with HIV. The CDR3 loop reads CASAGTGGEKLFF. The CDR3 region has the DNA TGCGCCAGCGCCGGGACAGGGGGCGAAAAACTGTTTTTT.